Here is one TCR beta chain with its context. Its antigen is undetermined. This record comes from a study of metastatic and nonmetastatic thyroid tumors. Study-level background: A comparison of repertoires was made across blood and tumor or nodule tissue from malignant and benign thyroid patients. Findings and caveats of the study: In blood and tumor, TCR beta diversity was reportedly significantly higher in malignant thyroid tumors than in benign nodules.

There were no patients who had received any treatment before thyroid surgery. V lost 4 bases and J lost 2, with 19 bases in between. This CDR3 has 16 residues. The germline CDR1 and CDR2 sequences are SGHNT and YYREEE (reference sequence). In the authors' workflow: A classifier of distant metastasis in papillary thyroid cancer was built from CDR3 differences (across clinicopathological groups). TCRdb re-called the PCR reads via MiXCR. Here the V and J calls rest on TCRdb's processing, not on the authors' analysis. The repertoire holds roughly 13,000 clones, with about 26% as singletons. The sequenced material came from tumor tissue. The gene calls are TRBV5-4 and TRBJ2-7; a possible D gene is TRBD2 (6 bases). The TCR sequence derives from a female donor with papillary thyroid cancer or a benign thyroid nodule (not recorded which). Some clones in this sample may be carry-over from other donors' samples. The chain's CDR3 is CASSTNGGRQTYEQYF. The CDR3 nucleotides read TGTGCCAGCAGCACCAACGGAGGGAGACAAACCTACGAGCAGTACTTC.